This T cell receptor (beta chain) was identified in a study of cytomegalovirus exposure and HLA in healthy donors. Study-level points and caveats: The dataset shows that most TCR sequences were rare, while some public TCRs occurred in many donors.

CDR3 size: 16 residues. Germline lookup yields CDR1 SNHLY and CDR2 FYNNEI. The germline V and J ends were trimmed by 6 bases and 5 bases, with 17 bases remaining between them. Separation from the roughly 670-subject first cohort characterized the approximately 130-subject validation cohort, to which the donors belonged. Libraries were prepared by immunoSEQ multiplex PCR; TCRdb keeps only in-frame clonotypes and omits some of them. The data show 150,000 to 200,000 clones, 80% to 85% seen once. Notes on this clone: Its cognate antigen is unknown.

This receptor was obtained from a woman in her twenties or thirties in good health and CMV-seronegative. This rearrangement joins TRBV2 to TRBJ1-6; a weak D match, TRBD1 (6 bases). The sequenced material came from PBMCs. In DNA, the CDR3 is TGTGCCAGCAGGTCCGCTTTCAACAGGGATAATTCACCCCTCCACTTT. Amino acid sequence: CASRSAFNRDNSPLHF.